This T cell receptor beta chain was captured in a study of identical twins. No donor was unhealthy or non-Caucasian. Study results and caveats: There was more out-of-frame TCR alpha sharing in monozygotic twins than models estimated. Researchers reported weaker excess twin sharing in beta out-of-frame sequences.

Each cDNA held unique molecular identifiers, and template switching gave it a universal primer site. TCRdb re-called the 5' RACE reads through MiXCR, storing one row per CDR3 protein. The sample consists of a few hundred thousand distinct CDR3 sequences, approximately 10% of them appearing once. Comments on this clonotype: Antigen: not known.

Trimming took 1 base from V and 9 from J; bases not matched to a gene: 13. The germline gives CDR1 SEHNR, CDR2 FQNEAQ (reference sequence). CDR3 length: 17 residues. This sample also belongs to another study, concerning yellow fever vaccine responses in identical twins.

The sequenced material came from PBMCs. The rearrangement joins TRBV7-9 to TRBJ2-1, with TRBD2 matching over 9 bases. This receptor was obtained from a woman under 30 in good health. Here the CDR3 reads CASSLGVAGALKGEQFF. In nucleotides, the CDR3 is TGTGCCAGCAGCTTAGGAGTAGCGGGAGCCCTAAAGGGTGAGCAGTTCTTC.